These T cell receptor beta chains were read from a single sample in a study of cytomegalovirus exposure and HLA in healthy donors. The table came from immunoSEQ multiplex PCR; TCRdb's copy has only in-frame clones and leaves some out. This table holds 150,000 to 200,000 clones, 60% to 85% found once. The sequencing sample was made of PBMCs. Receptor source: a woman between 50 and 59 years old in good health and CMV-seropositive. The CDR3 runs from the conserved cysteine through the conserved F or W. The order of the fields is CDR3 protein, CDR3 DNA, J gene, D gene, V gene, clone size. A D gene is named only where the DNA matches it firmly. Rows may omit the clone size; those that give it use once, few, many or a size class.

CDR3aa: CASSMGSGSTDTQYF; CDR3nt: TGTGCCAGTAGTATGGGTTCAGGGAGCACAGATACGCAGTATTTT; j_gene: TRBJ2-3; d_gene: NA; v_gene: TRBV19; abundance: NA
CDR3aa: CANSLWAAGVRALHF; CDR3nt: TGTGCCAACAGCTTGTGGGCAGCTGGGGTCAGGGCCCTCCACTTT; j_gene: TRBJ1-6; d_gene: NA; v_gene: TRBV5-6; abundance: NA
CDR3aa: CASSPGQGVVIEAFF; CDR3nt: TGCGCCAGCAGCCCGGGACAGGGGGTAGTGATCGAAGCTTTCTTT; j_gene: TRBJ1-1; d_gene: TRBD1; v_gene: TRBV5-1; abundance: NA
CDR3aa: CASKNGNTEAFF; CDR3nt: TGCGCCAGCAAGAACGGGAACACTGAAGCTTTCTTT; j_gene: TRBJ1-1; d_gene: NA; v_gene: TRBV10-2; abundance: few
CDR3aa: CAISKSGGRTDTQYF; CDR3nt: TGTGCCATCAGTAAAAGCGGGGGCCGCACAGATACGCAGTATTTT; j_gene: TRBJ2-3; d_gene: TRBD2; v_gene: TRBV10-3; abundance: NA
CDR3aa: CASSTNRDRVSPLHF; CDR3nt: TGTGCCAGCAGTACGAACCGGGACAGGGTTTCACCCCTCCACTTT; j_gene: TRBJ1-6; d_gene: TRBD1; v_gene: TRBV2; abundance: NA
CDR3aa: CASSLVQGHYEQYF; CDR3nt: TGTGCCAGCAGCTTAGTTCAGGGGCACTACGAGCAGTACTTC; j_gene: TRBJ2-7; d_gene: NA; v_gene: TRBV7-8; abundance: NA
CDR3aa: CAGEVGGEKLFF; CDR3nt: TGTGCCGGCGAGGTTGGTGGTGAAAAACTGTTTTTT; j_gene: TRBJ1-4; d_gene: NA; v_gene: TRBV7-9; abundance: NA
CDR3aa: CASSFEGQGLSGYTF; CDR3nt: TGTGCCAGCAGTTTTGAGGGACAGGGTCTCTCTGGCTACACCTTC; j_gene: TRBJ1-2; d_gene: TRBD1; v_gene: TRBV2; abundance: NA
CDR3aa: CASSEETFNTGELFF; CDR3nt: TGTGCCAGCAGTGAAGAGACTTTTAACACCGGGGAGCTGTTTTTT; j_gene: TRBJ2-2; d_gene: NA; v_gene: TRBV6-1; abundance: NA
CDR3aa: CASSLARSDLDTIYF; CDR3nt: TGTGCCAGCAGCTTAGCCCGCAGCGATTTAGACACCATATATTTT; j_gene: TRBJ1-3; d_gene: NA; v_gene: TRBV7-9; abundance: NA
CDR3aa: CASSTSATRGDTEAFF; CDR3nt: TGTGCCAGCTCAACCTCCGCCACCCGGGGTGACACTGAAGCTTTCTTT; j_gene: TRBJ1-1; d_gene: NA; v_gene: TRBV18; abundance: few